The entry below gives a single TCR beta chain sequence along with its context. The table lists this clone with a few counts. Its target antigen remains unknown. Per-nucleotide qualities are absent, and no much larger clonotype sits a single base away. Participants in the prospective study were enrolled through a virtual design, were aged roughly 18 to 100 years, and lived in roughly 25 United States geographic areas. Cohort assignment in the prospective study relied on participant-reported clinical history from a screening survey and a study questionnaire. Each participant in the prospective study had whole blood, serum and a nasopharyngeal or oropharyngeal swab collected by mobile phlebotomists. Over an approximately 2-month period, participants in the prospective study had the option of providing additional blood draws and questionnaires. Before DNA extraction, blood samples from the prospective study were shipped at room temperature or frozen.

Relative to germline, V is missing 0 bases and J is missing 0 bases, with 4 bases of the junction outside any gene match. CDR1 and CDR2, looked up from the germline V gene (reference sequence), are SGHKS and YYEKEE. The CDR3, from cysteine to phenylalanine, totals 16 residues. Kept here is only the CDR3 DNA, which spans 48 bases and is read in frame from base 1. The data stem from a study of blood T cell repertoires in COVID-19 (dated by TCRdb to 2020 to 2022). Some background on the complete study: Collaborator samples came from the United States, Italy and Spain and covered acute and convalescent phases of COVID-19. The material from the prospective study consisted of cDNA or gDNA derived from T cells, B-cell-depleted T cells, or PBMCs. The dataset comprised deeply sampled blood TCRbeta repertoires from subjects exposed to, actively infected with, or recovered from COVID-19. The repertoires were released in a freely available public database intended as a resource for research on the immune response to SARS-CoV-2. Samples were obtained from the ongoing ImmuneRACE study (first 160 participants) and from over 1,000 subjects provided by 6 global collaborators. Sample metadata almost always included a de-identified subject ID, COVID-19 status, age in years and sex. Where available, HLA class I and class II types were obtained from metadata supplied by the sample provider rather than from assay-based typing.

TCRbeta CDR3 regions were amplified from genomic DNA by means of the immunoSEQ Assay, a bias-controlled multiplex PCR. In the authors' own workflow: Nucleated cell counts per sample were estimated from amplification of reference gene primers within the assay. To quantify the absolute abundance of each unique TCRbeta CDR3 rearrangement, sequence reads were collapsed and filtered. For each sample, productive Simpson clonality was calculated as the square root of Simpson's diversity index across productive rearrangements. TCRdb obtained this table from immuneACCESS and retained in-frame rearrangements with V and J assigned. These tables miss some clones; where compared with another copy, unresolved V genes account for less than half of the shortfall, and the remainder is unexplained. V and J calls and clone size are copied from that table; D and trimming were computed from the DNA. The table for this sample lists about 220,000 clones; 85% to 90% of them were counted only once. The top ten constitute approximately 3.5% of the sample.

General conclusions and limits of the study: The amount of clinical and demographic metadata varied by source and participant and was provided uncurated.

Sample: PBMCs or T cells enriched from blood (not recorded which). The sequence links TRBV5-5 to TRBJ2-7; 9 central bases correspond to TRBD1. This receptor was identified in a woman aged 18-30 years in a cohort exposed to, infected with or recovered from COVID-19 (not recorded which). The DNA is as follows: TGTGCCAGCAGCTTGGCCCTGGGACAGGGCTCCTACGAGCAGTACTTC. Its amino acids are CASSLALGQGSYEQYF.